These 5 T cell receptor beta chains share one sample of origin, sequenced in a study of T cells in Graves' hyperthyroidism and ophthalmopathy. Using RNA transcripts as the source, TCR beta CDR3 regions were amplified. TCR CDR3 regions were first amplified by RT-PCR with HTBI primers. TCRdb redid the calling of the multiplex PCR reads with MiXCR, one entry per CDR3 protein. This sample has under 350,000 distinct CDR3 sequences, with roughly 20% found just once. What was sequenced was blood. These receptors were collected from a woman in her forties or fifties with Graves' hyperthyroidism.

V gene TRBV18 combines with J gene TRBJ1-3; unclear D gene. The germline V gene encodes CDR1 KGHSH and CDR2 LQKENI. V was clipped by 1 base and J by 0 bases, with 7 bases between them. This CDR3 region has 15 residues. Here the CDR3 DNA reads TGTGCCAGCTCACCACAACGGGTCTCTGGAAACACCATATATTTT. Residues: CASSPQRVSGNTIYF.

This clonotype was seen at least ten times. J is TRBJ1-2 and V is TRBV11-2; 8 nucleotides align to TRBD1. Losses at the gene ends were 1 base for V and 0 bases for J; bases not matched to a gene: 1. The CDR3 consists of 15 residues. The V gene's germline CDR1 is SGHAT and CDR2 FQNNGV. CDR3 sequence reads: CASSLAGGPNYGYTF. CDR3 coding DNA: TGTGCCAGCAGCTTAGCAGGGGGCCCTAACTATGGCTACACCTTC.

This clonotype was observed at least ten times. The gene calls are TRBV18 and TRBJ2-3, with D perhaps TRBD1 (6 bases). V shed 0 bases and J shed 2 bases, with 9 bases lying between them. Germline values: CDR1 KGHSH, CDR2 LQKENI. The CDR3 is 15 amino acids. CDR3 bases: TGTGCCAGCTCACCACCCCAGGGACACACAGATACGCAGTATTTT. It codes for CASSPPQGHTDTQYF. Looking up the rest from reference TRBV18 and TRBJ2-3 gives the full variable domain: NAGVMQNPRHLVRRRGQEARLRCSPMKGHSHVYWYRQLPEEGLKFMVYLQKENIIDESGMPKERFSAEFPKEGPSILRIQQVVRGDSAAYFCASSPPQGHTDTQYFGPGTRLTVL.

The CDR3 coding sequence is TGTGCCAGCAGCCACGGACTAGCTGGGGCCAACGTCCTGACTTTC. The encoded protein is CASSHGLAGANVLTF. J is TRBJ2-6 and V is TRBV3-1; 7 positions match TRBD2. The CDR3 has 15 amino acids. CDR1 and CDR2 from the germline V gene are LGHDT and YNNKEL (reference sequence). V was pared by 3 bases and J by 2 bases, with 1 base of the junction left unmatched.

The chain carries TRBV12-3 or TRBV12-4 and TRBJ1-2; 8 bases map to TRBD1. This CDR3 has 15 amino acids. Losses at the gene ends were 5 bases for V and 4 bases for J; bases not matched to a gene: 9. The CDR3 sequence is CASSTGGPLSYGYTF. The DNA of the CDR3 is TGTGCCAGCAGTACAGGGGGGCCCCTTAGCTATGGCTACACCTTC.